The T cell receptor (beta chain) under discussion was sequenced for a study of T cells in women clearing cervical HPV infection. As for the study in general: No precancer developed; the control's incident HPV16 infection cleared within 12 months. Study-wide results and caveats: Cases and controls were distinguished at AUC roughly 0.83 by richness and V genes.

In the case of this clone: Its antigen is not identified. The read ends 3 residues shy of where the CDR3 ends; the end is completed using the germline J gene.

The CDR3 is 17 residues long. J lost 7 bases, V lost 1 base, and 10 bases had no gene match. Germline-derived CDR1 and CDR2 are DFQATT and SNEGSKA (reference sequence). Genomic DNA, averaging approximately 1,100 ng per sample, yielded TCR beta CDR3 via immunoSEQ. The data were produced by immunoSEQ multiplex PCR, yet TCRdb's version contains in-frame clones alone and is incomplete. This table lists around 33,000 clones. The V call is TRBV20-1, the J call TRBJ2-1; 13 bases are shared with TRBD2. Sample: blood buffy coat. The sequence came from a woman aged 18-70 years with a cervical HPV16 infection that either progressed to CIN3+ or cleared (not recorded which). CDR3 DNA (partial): TGCAGTGCTAGAGTTTTCGCCTCGACTAGCGGGGGGAATGAG. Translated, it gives CSARVFASTSGGNE. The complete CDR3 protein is CSARVFASTSGGNEQFF.